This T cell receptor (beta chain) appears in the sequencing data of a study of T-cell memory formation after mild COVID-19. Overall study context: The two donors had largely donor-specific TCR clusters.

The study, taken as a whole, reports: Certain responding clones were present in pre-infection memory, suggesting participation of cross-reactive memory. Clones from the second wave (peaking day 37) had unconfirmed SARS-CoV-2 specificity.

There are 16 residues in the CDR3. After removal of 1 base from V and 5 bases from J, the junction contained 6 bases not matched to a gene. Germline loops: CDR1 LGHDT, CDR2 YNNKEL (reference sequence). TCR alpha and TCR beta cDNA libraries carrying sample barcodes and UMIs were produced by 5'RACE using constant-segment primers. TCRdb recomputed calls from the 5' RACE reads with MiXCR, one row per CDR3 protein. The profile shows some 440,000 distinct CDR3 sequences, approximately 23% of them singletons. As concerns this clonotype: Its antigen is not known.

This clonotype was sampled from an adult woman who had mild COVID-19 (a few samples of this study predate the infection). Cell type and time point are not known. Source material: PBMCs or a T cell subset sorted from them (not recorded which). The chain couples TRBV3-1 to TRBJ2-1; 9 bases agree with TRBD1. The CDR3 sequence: CASSQGDRAGNNEQFF. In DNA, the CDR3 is TGTGCCAGCAGCCAAGGGGACAGGGCTGGGAACAATGAGCAGTTCTTC.